A single sample gave rise to the 27 T cell receptor beta chains below, sequenced in a study of vaccination effects on CD4 cells after COVID-19. These receptors' targets are unknown. Before any sequencing was done, the ViraFEST assay used viral peptide pools to expand antigen-specific CD4+ T cells. Following a roughly 9-day culture, CD4+ T cells were purified. Each participant received a vaccine that was either BNT162b2 or mRNA-1273, given as two doses. TCRdb's copy holds only in-frame clones and misses some; the assay was immunoSEQ multiplex PCR. This table has around 16,000 clones, approximately 80% appearing once. The specimen comprised CD4+ T cells from PBMCs cultured with HCoV-NL63 spike peptides, sampled after COVID-19 vaccination. These receptors were taken from a human donor who received a COVID-19 vaccine.

This clone turned up a few times. The chain links TRBV15 to TRBJ1-2, with D unclear. Germline lookup yields CDR1 LNHNV and CDR2 YYDKDF (reference sequence). This CDR3 comprises 12 residues. V was shortened by 0 bases and J by 7 bases, with 6 bases between the two germline ends. CDR3 in DNA: TGTGCCACCAGCAGAGATAATGGTGGCTACACCTTC. Translated, it gives CATSRDNGGYTF.

This chain connects TRBV30 to TRBJ1-3; D is unclear. The CDR3 is 13 amino acids. CDR1 is GTSNPN and CDR2 is SVGIG in the germline V gene (reference sequence). Between the trimmed V and J ends, which lost 3 bases and 2 bases, there was a span of 8 bases. The CDR3: CAWRPGAGNTIYF. The CDR3 DNA reads as TGTGCCTGGAGACCCGGGGCTGGAAACACCATATATTTT.

This clone was picked up a small number of times. The chain joins TRBV3-1 (or the pseudogene TRBV3-2) to TRBJ1-2; tentatively, D is TRBD1 (6 bases). Trimming shortened V by 1 base and J by 3 bases, and 12 bases separated the two germline ends. CDR3 length: 15 residues. CDR1 is LGHDT, CDR2 YNNKEL, per germline (reference sequence). The CDR3 spells CASSQVTGGDYGYTF. The CDR3 bases are TGTGCCAGCAGCCAAGTTACCGGGGGCGACTATGGCTACACCTTC.

The rearrangement joins TRBV5-1 to TRBJ2-1, with 8 bases matching TRBD1. The junction had 6 bases not matched to a gene; V was cut back by 0 bases and J by 7 bases. The CDR3 covers 15 residues. Germline V gene lookup returns CDR1 SGHRS and CDR2 YFSETQ. This chain's CDR3 is CASSLVAGGMNEQFF. In DNA, the CDR3 is TGCGCCAGCAGCTTGGTCGCAGGGGGCATGAATGAGCAGTTCTTC.

V is TRBV27 and J is TRBJ2-5; 9 positions agree with TRBD2. The CDR3 contains 15 residues. The V gene's germline CDR1 is MNHEY and CDR2 SMNVEV (reference sequence). Trimming took 5 bases from V and 4 from J; bases not matched to a gene: 8. The CDR3 loop is CASSLGLAKGETQYF. DNA for the CDR3: TGTGCCAGCAGTCTCGGACTAGCGAAGGGAGAGACCCAGTACTTC.

This clone was counted a few times. J is TRBJ1-1 and V is TRBV7-2, with a tentative D call TRBD1 (6 bases). Germline V gene sequence: CDR1 SGHTA, CDR2 FQGNSA. The CDR3 is 14 residues long. Trimming took off 3 bases at V and 5 bases at J, with 13 bases between the two ends. CDR3 amino acids: CASSFSERGTEAFF. CDR3 bases: TGTGCCAGCAGCTTCTCAGAGAGGGGGACTGAAGCTTTCTTT. The full variable domain, completed using reference TRBV7-2 and TRBJ1-1, is GAGVSQSPSNKVTEKGKDVELRCDPISGHTALYWYRQSLGQGLEFLIYFQGNSAPDKSGLPSDRFSAERTGGSVSTLTIQRTQQEDSAVYLCASSFSERGTEAFFGQGTRLTVV.

V is TRBV5-1 and J is TRBJ1-2; no clear D gene. The V and J ends lost 4 bases and 0 bases respectively, with 13 bases between them. The CDR3 is made up of 15 amino acids. Germline values: CDR1 SGHRS, CDR2 YFSETQ. The CDR3 reads CASSPNRPTNYGYTF. In nucleotides, the CDR3 is TGCGCCAGCAGCCCCAACAGACCGACTAACTATGGCTACACCTTC.

The V and J genes are TRBV7-9 and TRBJ1-2; 7 bases line up with TRBD1. This CDR3 region has 15 residues. With 1 base clipped from V and 2 bases from J, the junction kept 4 bases outside the gene matches. Germline V gene data show CDR1 as SEHNR and CDR2 as FQNEAQ (reference sequence). The CDR3 region is CASSLELGGNYGYTF. The CDR3 DNA reads as TGTGCCAGCAGCTTAGAGTTAGGGGGCAACTATGGCTACACCTTC.

This chain's CDR3 is CASSQGRNTGELFF. In DNA form, the CDR3 reads TGCGCCAGCAGCCAGGGCAGGAACACCGGGGAGCTGTTTTTT. J is TRBJ2-2 and V is TRBV4-3; D ambiguous. V lost 3 bases and J lost 1, with 6 bases in between. The CDR3 extends over 14 amino acids. Germline V gene data show CDR1 as LGHNA and CDR2 as YSLEER.

The chain carries TRBV2 and TRBJ2-1; 10 nucleotides line up with TRBD1. The V gene's germline CDR1 is SNHLY and CDR2 FYNNEI. The CDR3 spans 16 residues. Germline trimming cut 3 bases from V and 10 bases from J; bases unmatched to any gene: 12. In nucleotides, the CDR3 is TGTGCCAGCAGTGACCCGCGGACAGGGGGGTCCGGGGAGCAGTTCTTC. Amino acid sequence: CASSDPRTGGSGEQFF.

The chain has TRBV6-5 and TRBJ2-5, with 7 bases identical to TRBD1. Germline CDR1 and CDR2: MNHEY and SVGAGI. The CDR3 totals 13 residues. J gave up 3 bases and V 6 bases, and 4 bases lay outside the gene matches. In DNA, the CDR3 is TGTGCCAGCAGCCGGGACAGAGAAGAGACCCAGTACTTC. As protein: CASSRDREETQYF.

J is TRBJ2-7 and V is TRBV28; D may be TRBD2 (6 bases). V lost 3 bases and J lost 6, with 15 bases in between. The CDR3 length is 14 residues. Germline values: CDR1 MDHEN, CDR2 SYDVKM. The CDR3 nucleotides are TGTGCCAGCAGTTTTCACGGGAGCAGGCTCGAGCAGTACTTC. Encoded protein: CASSFHGSRLEQYF.

The genes are TRBV5-1 and TRBJ2-6, with a possible D match to TRBD2 (5 bases). CDR1 and CDR2 from the germline V gene are SGHRS and YFSETQ. Trimming cost V 0 bases and J 4 bases, with 14 bases left between them. This CDR3 comprises 17 residues. This CDR3 is CASSLEVGVTGANVLTF. In DNA form, the CDR3 reads TGCGCCAGCAGCTTGGAGGTCGGGGTCACCGGGGCCAACGTCCTGACTTTC.

The CDR3 region has the DNA TGTGCCAGCAGCTTAGTGGTACACGGACTAAGGAACACTGAAGCTTTCTTT. Translating it yields CASSLVVHGLRNTEAFF. J is TRBJ1-1 and V is TRBV7-9, with D unclear. Trimming cost V 1 base and J 1 base, with 16 bases left between them. Germline V gene sequence: CDR1 SEHNR, CDR2 FQNEAQ (reference sequence). The CDR3 has 17 amino acids.

The J gene is TRBJ1-4, the V gene TRBV18; D possibly corresponds to TRBD1 (6 bases). From germline, CDR1 is KGHSH and CDR2 LQKENI. The CDR3 totals 15 residues. Trimming shortened V by 3 bases and J by 6 bases, and 14 bases separated the two germline ends. The CDR3 sequence: CASSPGASPHEKLFF. CDR3 nucleotides: TGTGCCAGCTCACCGGGGGCGTCCCCTCATGAAAAACTGTTTTTT. The full variable domain, its missing parts supplied by reference TRBV18 and TRBJ1-4, is NAGVMQNPRHLVRRRGQEARLRCSPMKGHSHVYWYRQLPEEGLKFMVYLQKENIIDESGMPKERFSAEFPKEGPSILRIQQVVRGDSAAYFCASSPGASPHEKLFFGSGTQLSVL.

The chain has TRBV30 and TRBJ1-2; D is unresolved. This CDR3 has 11 residues. CDR1 is GTSNPN and CDR2 is SVGIG in the germline V gene (reference sequence). Trimming took 3 bases from V and 4 from J, leaving 6 bases between them. This CDR3 reads CAWRLGYGYTF. The DNA of the CDR3 is TGTGCCTGGAGACTAGGCTATGGCTACACCTTC.

The chain is built from TRBV12-3 or TRBV12-4 and TRBJ1-1; D gene uncertain. V dropped 5 bases and J dropped 4 bases, with 11 bases sitting between them. This CDR3 spans 13 amino acids. CDR3 bases: TGTGCCAGCAGTCTACTACCGGGCACTGAAGCTTTCTTT. As protein: CASSLLPGTEAFF.

This clone was picked up a small number of times. The rearrangement joins TRBV7-9 to TRBJ2-2; 8 nucleotides agree with TRBD1. Germline values: CDR1 SEHNR, CDR2 FQNEAQ (reference sequence). This CDR3 spans 15 amino acids. Trimming cost V 5 bases and J 5 bases; bases outside gene matches: 7. CDR3 residues: CASSMETGVTGELFF. As DNA, the CDR3 is TGTGCCAGCAGCATGGAGACAGGGGTAACCGGGGAGCTGTTTTTT.

This clone was recorded only once. The chain couples TRBV6-5 to TRBJ1-1; weak D call: TRBD1 (6 bases). The CDR3 runs to 14 residues. The V gene's germline CDR1 is MNHEY and CDR2 SVGAGI. V gave up 0 bases and J gave up 2 bases, with 7 bases separating them. This CDR3 is CASSYSGGNTEAFF. CDR3 bases: TGTGCCAGCAGTTACTCAGGGGGAAACACTGAAGCTTTCTTT.

The chain uses TRBV5-6 and TRBJ1-2; D uncertain. The CDR3 is 12 residues long. Per germline, CDR1 SGHDT and CDR2 YYEEEE. Trimming took off 2 bases at V and 4 bases at J, with 6 bases between the two ends. Written as DNA, the CDR3 is TGTGCCAGCAGCTTACCCGGCTATGGCTACACCTTC. Translating gives CASSLPGYGYTF.

This clone has more than one count but fewer than ten. The chain couples TRBV7-2 to TRBJ2-1; 11 positions agree with TRBD2. From germline, CDR1 is SGHTA and CDR2 FQGNSA. The CDR3 runs to 18 residues. V was pared by 3 bases and J by 6 bases, with 13 bases of the junction left unmatched. The CDR3 sequence: CASSLRGGLAGGRNEQFF. The CDR3 DNA is TGTGCCAGCAGCTTGCGGGGCGGCCTAGCGGGGGGTCGCAATGAGCAGTTCTTC.

The sample holds one count of this clone. The J gene is TRBJ2-6, the V gene TRBV6-5; TRBD1 is a possible D gene (6 bases). The germline CDR1 and CDR2 sequences are MNHEY and SVGAGI. This CDR3 spans 16 amino acids. The V gene lost 4 bases and the J gene lost 1 base, with 11 bases spanning the gap. The chain's CDR3 is CASSSRDKSGANVLTF. CDR3 DNA sequence: TGTGCCAGCAGTTCCCGGGACAAGTCTGGGGCCAACGTCCTGACTTTC.

This clone was observed a single time. This sequence joins TRBV7-9 and TRBJ2-3; D is perhaps TRBD2 (6 bases). Germline V gene sequence: CDR1 SEHNR, CDR2 FQNEAQ (reference sequence). CDR3 length: 15 amino acids. Trimming took off 8 bases at V and 0 bases at J, with 15 bases between the two ends. CDR3 nucleotide sequence: TGTGCCAGCGCGGGTGCGGGAACTAGCACAGATACGCAGTATTTT. It is translated as CASAGAGTSTDTQYF.

A few counts support this clone. The chain combines TRBV27 with TRBJ2-1; 12 bases fit TRBD1. Germline loops: CDR1 MNHEY, CDR2 SMNVEV (reference sequence). The trim removed 0 bases at V and 9 bases at J, leaving 3 bases unmatched. CDR3 length equals 15 residues. CDR3 DNA: TGTGCCAGCAGTTTATCGGGGACAGGGGGCGGTGAGCAGTTCTTC. Translating it yields CASSLSGTGGGEQFF.

This clone was detected once. The chain uses TRBV7-9 and TRBJ2-5; 8 bases map to TRBD2. The CDR3 runs to 16 residues. The J segment lost 0 bases and the V segment lost 1 base, leaving 4 bases of the junction unmatched. Germline V CDR1 and CDR2: SEHNR, FQNEAQ (reference sequence). In DNA form, the CDR3 reads TGTGCCAGCAGCTTAGGGTCGGGGGGGTACCAAGAGACCCAGTACTTC. Amino acids: CASSLGSGGYQETQYF.

The chain uses TRBV27 and TRBJ2-1; 11 nucleotides agree with TRBD1. Germline V gene sequence: CDR1 MNHEY, CDR2 SMNVEV (reference sequence). The CDR3 has 13 residues. V shed 10 bases and J 7 bases; nucleotides not matched to a gene: 6. CDR3 nucleotides: TGTGCCACCCGGACAGGGGGCTTGAATGAGCAGTTCTTC. This encodes CATRTGGLNEQFF.

The table lists this clone with a count of one. This chain connects TRBV5-1 to TRBJ1-1; TRBD1 agrees at 9 bases. The CDR3 has 18 residues. Unmatched junction bases numbered 9, after V lost 0 bases and J lost 0 bases. CDR1 and CDR2 from the germline V gene are SGHRS and YFSETQ. The CDR3 DNA reads as TGCGCCAGCAGCTTGGGGTGGGATGGGACAGGGATGAACACTGAAGCTTTCTTT. This gives the protein CASSLGWDGTGMNTEAFF.